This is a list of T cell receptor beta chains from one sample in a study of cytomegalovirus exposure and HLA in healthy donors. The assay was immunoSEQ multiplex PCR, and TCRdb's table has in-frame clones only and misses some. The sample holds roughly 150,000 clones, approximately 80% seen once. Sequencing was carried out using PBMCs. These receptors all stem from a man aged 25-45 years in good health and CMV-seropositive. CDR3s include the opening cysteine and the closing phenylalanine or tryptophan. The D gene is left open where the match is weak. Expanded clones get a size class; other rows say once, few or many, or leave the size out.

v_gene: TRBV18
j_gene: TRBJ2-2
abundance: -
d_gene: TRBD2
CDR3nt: TGTGCCAGCTCACCACGTCCCGGGACTAGCGGGGGGACCGGGGAGCTGTTTTTT
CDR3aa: CASSPRPGTSGGTGELFF

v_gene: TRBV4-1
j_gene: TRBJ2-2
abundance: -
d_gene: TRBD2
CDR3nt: TGCGCCAGCAGCCGGATAGCGGGGGCCGGGGAGCTGTTTTTT
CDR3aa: CASSRIAGAGELFF

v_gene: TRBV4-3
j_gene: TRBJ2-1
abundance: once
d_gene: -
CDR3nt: TGCGCCAGCAGCCAAGTGTGGCAGGGTGGCGATGAGCAGTTCTTC
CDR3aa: CASSQVWQGGDEQFF

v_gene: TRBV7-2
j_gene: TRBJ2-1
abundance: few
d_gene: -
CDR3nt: TGTGCCAGCAGCTTCCGGGACTCCAGTGGTCGGTTCTTC
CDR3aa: CASSFRDSSGRFF

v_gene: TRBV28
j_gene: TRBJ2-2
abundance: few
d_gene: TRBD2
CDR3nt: TGTGCCAGCAGTTTATGGGCTAGCGGCTTAAACACCGGGGAGCTGTTTTTT
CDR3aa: CASSLWASGLNTGELFF

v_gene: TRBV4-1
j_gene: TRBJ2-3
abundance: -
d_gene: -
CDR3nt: TGCGCCAGCAGCCAAGATCCAGTTCCTAGCACAGATACGCAGTATTTT
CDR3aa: CASSQDPVPSTDTQYF

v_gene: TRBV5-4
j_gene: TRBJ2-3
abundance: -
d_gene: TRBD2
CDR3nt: TGTGCCAGCAGGGTTGGCGGGAGAAGGAATACGCAGTATTTT
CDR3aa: CASRVGGRRNTQYF

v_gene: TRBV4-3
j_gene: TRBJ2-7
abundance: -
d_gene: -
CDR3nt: TGCGCCAGCAGCCAAGGAACAGGGACCGAGCAGTACTTC
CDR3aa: CASSQGTGTEQYF

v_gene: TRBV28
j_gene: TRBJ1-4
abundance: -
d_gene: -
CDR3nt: TGTGCCAGCAGCCTCCCTTATAATGAAAAACTGTTTTTT
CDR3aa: CASSLPYNEKLFF

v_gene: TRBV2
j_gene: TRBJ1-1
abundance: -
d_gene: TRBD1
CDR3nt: TGTGCCAGCAGGGACGGGACAGGGGGCACTGAAGCTTTCTTT
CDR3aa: CASRDGTGGTEAFF

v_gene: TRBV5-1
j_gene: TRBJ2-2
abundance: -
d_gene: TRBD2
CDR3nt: TGCGCCAGCAGCTTGGCCGAGCGGGGGCACACCGGGGAGCTGTTTTTT
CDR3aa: CASSLAERGHTGELFF

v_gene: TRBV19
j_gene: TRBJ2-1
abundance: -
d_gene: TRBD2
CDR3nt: TGTGCCAGTAGTATGTCGCGGGGGGACTACAATGAGCAGTTCTTC
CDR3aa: CASSMSRGDYNEQFF

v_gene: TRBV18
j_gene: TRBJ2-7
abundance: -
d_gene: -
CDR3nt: TGTGCCAGCTCACCGCTACAGGTACCGCCCTTTACCGAGCAGTACTTC
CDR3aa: CASSPLQVPPFTEQYF

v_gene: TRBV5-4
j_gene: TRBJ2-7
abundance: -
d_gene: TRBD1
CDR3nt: TGTGCCAGCAGCCTACCCCAGGGACAGGGAAGAACCTACGAGCAGTACTTC
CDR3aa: CASSLPQGQGRTYEQYF